One and the same sample provided the 25 T cell receptor beta chains below, sequenced in a study of cytomegalovirus exposure and HLA in healthy donors. Primers: 60 Vbeta forward and 13 Jbeta reverse. Assay used: immunoSEQ multiplex PCR; TCRdb lists only in-frame clones, some missing. This table has fewer than 250,000 clones, 80% to 90% appearing once. Sequencing was carried out using PBMCs. These TCRs come from a man aged 35 to 55 in good health and CMV-seropositive.

This clone was counted between two and nine times. This sequence joins TRBV5-1 and TRBJ2-3; 8 bases line up with TRBD2. Trimming took 3 bases from V and 3 from J; bases not matched to a gene: 6. CDR3 length: 15 amino acids. The germline gives CDR1 SGHRS, CDR2 YFSETQ. CDR3 sequence: CASSSSGFQTDTQYF. The CDR3 DNA is TGCGCCAGCAGCTCTAGCGGGTTCCAGACAGATACGCAGTATTTT.

J is TRBJ2-3 and V is TRBV2; 12 nucleotides match TRBD2. Germline V lookup: CDR1 SNHLY, CDR2 FYNNEI. The CDR3 loop spans 14 amino acids. The trim removed 0 bases at V and 8 bases at J, leaving 0 bases unmatched. DNA of the CDR3: TGTGCCAGCAGTGAAGCACTAGCGGGAGGTACGCAGTATTTT. This encodes CASSEALAGGTQYF. The whole variable domain, remainder taken from reference TRBV2 and TRBJ2-3, is EPEVTQTPSHQVTQMGQEVILRCVPISNHLYFYWYRQILGQKVEFLVSFYNNEISEKSEIFDDQFSVERPDGSNFTLKIRSTKLEDSAMYFCASSEALAGGTQYFGPGTRLTVL.

The V and J genes are TRBV27 and TRBJ2-1; the match to TRBD1 covers 8 bases. V was clipped by 6 bases and J by 10 bases; unmatched bases: 11. The CDR3 length is 14 residues. From germline, CDR1 is MNHEY and CDR2 SMNVEV (reference sequence). CDR3 bases: TGTGCCAGCAGCTTCAGACTCGACAGGGGCGAGCAGTTCTTC. This gives the protein CASSFRLDRGEQFF.

The V gene is TRBV7-2, the J gene TRBJ1-1; the D gene is possibly TRBD1 (5 bases). The CDR3 loop spans 16 amino acids. CDR1 is SGHTA and CDR2 is FQGNSA in the germline V gene. The V end lost 3 bases, the J end lost 0 bases, and 14 bases lay between the germline ends. CDR3 sequence (DNA): TGTGCCAGCAGCTTGATCCCCAGGGCACTGAACACTGAAGCTTTCTTT. This sequence encodes CASSLIPRALNTEAFF.

The chain employs TRBV4-1 and TRBJ1-2; weak D call: TRBD1 (6 bases). V was shortened by 0 bases and J by 4 bases, with 9 bases between the two germline ends. The germline CDR1 and CDR2 sequences are MGHRA and YSYEKL. CDR3 length equals 14 residues. This CDR3 reads CASSQDEQGYGYTF. The CDR3 DNA reads as TGCGCCAGCAGCCAAGATGAACAGGGCTATGGCTACACCTTC.

This clone was seen once. The chain joins TRBV7-9 to TRBJ2-1; TRBD1 matches 9 bases. Germline CDR1 and CDR2: SEHNR and FQNEAQ (reference sequence). The CDR3 length is 15 residues. V shed 2 bases, J shed 3 bases, and the junction held 2 bases outside the gene matches. CDR3 DNA sequence: TGTGCCAGCAGCTTACCGGGACAGGGCTACAATGAGCAGTTCTTC. Its protein product is CASSLPGQGYNEQFF.

This chain connects TRBV4-3 to TRBJ1-5, with 8 bases aligning to TRBD1. Unmatched junction bases numbered 9, after V lost 4 bases and J lost 7 bases. Germline values: CDR1 LGHNA, CDR2 YSLEER. The CDR3 has 15 residues. The CDR3 nucleotides are TGCGCCAGCAGCCTCGGGACAGGTTATGGCCAGCCCCAGCATTTT. Translating it yields CASSLGTGYGQPQHF.

This rearrangement joins TRBV19 to TRBJ2-5; 12 bases align to TRBD1. The CDR3 is 16 amino acids. V was pared by 5 bases and J by 5 bases, with 9 bases of the junction left unmatched. The germline V gene encodes CDR1 LNHDA and CDR2 SQIVND (reference sequence). DNA for the CDR3: TGTGCCAGTAGTTTCGCCGGGACAGGGGGCGGTGAGACCCAGTACTTC. Protein product: CASSFAGTGGGETQYF.

The CDR3 here is CASSVAPGTGGYEQYF. Here the CDR3 DNA reads TGTGCCAGCAGCGTGGCCCCCGGGACAGGGGGATACGAGCAGTACTTC. The chain carries TRBV9 and TRBJ2-7; TRBD1 matches at 11 bases. The CDR3 runs 16 residues. Germline loops: CDR1 SGDLS, CDR2 YYNGEE. The V and J ends lost 2 bases and 4 bases, in that order; junction bases with no gene match: 8.

The rearrangement links TRBV4-1 to TRBJ2-5, with 8 bases aligning to TRBD1. CDR1 and CDR2 from the germline V gene are MGHRA and YSYEKL. This CDR3 spans 16 amino acids. V trimming: 2 bases; J trimming: 5 bases; junction bases outside the gene matches: 10. As DNA, the CDR3 is TGCGCCAGCAGCCAAACCTCACAGGGGGAGTTCGAGACCCAGTACTTC. It encodes CASSQTSQGEFETQYF.

The rearrangement uses TRBV29-1 and TRBJ2-7; 16 bases fit TRBD2. CDR1 is SQVTM, CDR2 ANQGSEA, per germline. V was pared by 3 bases and J by 0 bases, with 11 bases of the junction left unmatched. This CDR3 has 19 residues. The CDR3 is CSVEIPGLAGGHSSYEQYF. CDR3 nucleotide sequence: TGCAGCGTTGAGATCCCGGGACTAGCGGGAGGGCATAGCTCCTACGAGCAGTACTTC.

This chain uses TRBV6-5 with TRBJ1-6; D call uncertain. From germline, CDR1 is MNHEY and CDR2 SVGAGI. V was cut by 2 bases and J by 6 bases, with 11 bases left in between. The CDR3 contains 15 residues. The CDR3 DNA is TGTGCCAGCAGTTACCAAGTTGGCAGTAATTCACCCCTCCACTTT. Translated, it gives CASSYQVGSNSPLHF.

J is TRBJ1-4 and V is TRBV5-1; D might be TRBD1 (5 bases). V was trimmed by 2 bases and J by 0 bases, leaving 11 bases between them. CDR1 is SGHRS and CDR2 is YFSETQ in the germline V gene. The length of the CDR3 is 16 residues. The CDR3 DNA reads TGCGCCAGCAGCTTCCTCGGGGGGGCAACTAATGAAAAACTGTTTTTT. Its protein product is CASSFLGGATNEKLFF.

Comment on this clone: A junction boundary mismatches the germline segment, possibly from a read error. The chain uses TRBV7-9 and TRBJ2-7; TRBD2 matches 9 bases. Germline CDR1 reads SEHNR; CDR2 reads FQNEAQ (reference sequence). The CDR3 runs to 14 residues. The DNA of the CDR3 is TGTTCCAGCAGCTTAGCGGGAGTGTTCTACGAGCAGTACTTC. Translating gives CSSSLAGVFYEQYF.

The chain combines TRBV2 with TRBJ1-1; D is perhaps TRBD1 (6 bases). V lost 5 bases to trimming and J lost 7 bases, with 11 bases between them. Germline CDR1 SNHLY, CDR2 FYNNEI. CDR3 length: 12 residues. CDR3 in amino acids: CASSTDRIEAFF. In nucleotides, the CDR3 is TGTGCCAGCAGTACCGACAGGATTGAAGCTTTCTTT.

This clone came up once. The chain joins TRBV28 to TRBJ1-1; D is possibly TRBD1 (6 bases). CDR1 is MDHEN and CDR2 is SYDVKM in the germline V gene. With 0 bases removed from V and 7 bases from J, the gap between germline ends came to 9 bases. The CDR3 has 13 residues. The DNA of the CDR3 is TGTGCCAGCAGTTTATGGGACAGCTTTGAAGCTTTCTTT. Protein product: CASSLWDSFEAFF.

As for this clone: A read error may produce the germline difference seen at one junction end. The V and J genes are TRBV7-9 and TRBJ1-5, with a tentative D call TRBD1 (6 bases). Germline V gene sequence: CDR1 SEHNR, CDR2 FQNEAQ (reference sequence). The CDR3 extends over 15 amino acids. For the CDR3, the DNA is TGTTCCAGCAGCTCAGCAGGGGATACTTATCAGCCCCAGCATTTT. It is translated as CSSSSAGDTYQPQHF.

V and J are TRBV25-1 and TRBJ1-1; 8 bases align to TRBD1. The germline gives CDR1 MGHDK, CDR2 SYGVNS. CDR3 length: 16 amino acids. After removal of 8 bases from V and 5 bases from J, the junction contained 16 bases not matched to a gene. The CDR3 spells CASPKGARQGWTEAFF. CDR3 sequence (DNA): TGTGCCAGCCCAAAGGGGGCAAGACAGGGGTGGACTGAAGCTTTCTTT.

This chain links TRBV11-2 with TRBJ2-1, with a possible D match to TRBD1 (6 bases). Per the germline V gene, CDR1 is SGHAT and CDR2 is FQNNGV. The CDR3 spans 17 residues. V dropped 6 bases and J dropped 8 bases, with 26 bases sitting between them. As DNA, the CDR3 is TGTGCCAGCAGAGTAGGGGGTCGTGCAGGGGTAATTGATGAGCAGTTCTTC. Its translation: CASRVGGRAGVIDEQFF. The whole variable domain, filled in from reference TRBV11-2 and TRBJ2-1, reads EAGVAQSPRYKIIEKRQSVAFWCNPISGHATLYWYQQILGQGPKLLIQFQNNGVVDDSQLPKDRFSAERLKGVDSTLKIQPAKLEDSAVYLCASRVGGRAGVIDEQFFGPGTRLTVL.

This chain connects TRBV13 to TRBJ2-1; D is uncertain. CDR3 size: 13 residues. The ends were cut back, 6 bases at V and 15 bases at J, with 21 bases in the middle. The germline gives CDR1 PRHDT, CDR2 FYEKMQ (reference sequence). CDR3 sequence (DNA): TGTGCCAGCAGTTCCCGCCCGTCGTTAAGTAGGTTCTTC. Encoded protein: CASSSRPSLSRFF.

This chain uses TRBV14 with TRBJ1-2, with a possible D match to TRBD1 (6 bases). The CDR3 length is 15 residues. Germline loops: CDR1 SGHDN, CDR2 FVKESK. Between the trimmed V and J ends, which lost 3 bases and 4 bases, there was a span of 15 bases. The CDR3 bases are TGTGCCAGCAGCCAGCGGACAGAACGGGGCTATGGCTACACCTTC. This encodes CASSQRTERGYGYTF. Full variable domain (missing parts from reference TRBV14 and TRBJ1-2): EAGVTQFPSHSVIEKGQTVTLRCDPISGHDNLYWYRRVMGKEIKFLLHFVKESKQDESGMPNNRFLAERTGGTYSTLKVQPAELEDSGVYFCASSQRTERGYGYTFGSGTRLTVV.

The V call is TRBV5-1, the J call TRBJ2-5; TRBD2 might be the D (5 bases). CDR3 size: 13 residues. Looked up from germline, CDR1 is SGHRS and CDR2 is YFSETQ. V lost 8 bases to trimming and J lost 5 bases, with 16 bases between them. The CDR3 spells CASRGGRGETQYF. In DNA form, the CDR3 reads TGCGCCAGTCGAGGCGGGCGTGGTGAGACCCAGTACTTC.

The rearrangement links TRBV27 to TRBJ2-7, with D possibly TRBD2 on 6 matching bases. Germline CDR1 is MNHEY and CDR2 is SMNVEV (reference sequence). CDR3 length: 13 residues. V lost 3 bases and J lost 3, with 9 bases in between. Here the CDR3 reads CASSLRDGYEQYF. The CDR3 nucleotides are TGTGCCAGCAGTTTGCGGGACGGCTACGAGCAGTACTTC.

CDR3 residues: CAWSVLAGADEQFF. The CDR3 DNA is TGTGCCTGGAGTGTACTAGCGGGAGCGGATGAGCAGTTCTTC. V and J are TRBV30 and TRBJ2-1, with 11 bases identical to TRBD2. In germline, CDR1 is GTSNPN, CDR2 SVGIG (reference sequence). The V segment lost 0 bases and the J segment 8 bases; nucleotides outside the gene matches: 3. This CDR3 spans 14 amino acids. Based on the CDR3 plus reference TRBV30 and TRBJ2-1, the full variable domain is SQTIHQWPATLVQPVGSPLSLECTVEGTSNPNLYWYRQAAGRGLQLLFYSVGIGQISSEVPQNLSASRPQDRQFILSSKKLLLSDSGFYLCAWSVLAGADEQFFGPGTRLTVL.

A remark on this clone: This same CDR3 is encoded by further DNA sequences in the sample. V and J are TRBV11-2 and TRBJ2-7, with unresolved D. The CDR3 extends over 11 amino acids. Germline values: CDR1 SGHAT, CDR2 FQNNGV. The V and J ends lost 5 bases and 1 base respectively, with 3 bases between them. CDR3 nucleotides: TGTGCCAGCAGCCCTTCCTACGAGCAGTACTTC. Protein product: CASSPSYEQYF.